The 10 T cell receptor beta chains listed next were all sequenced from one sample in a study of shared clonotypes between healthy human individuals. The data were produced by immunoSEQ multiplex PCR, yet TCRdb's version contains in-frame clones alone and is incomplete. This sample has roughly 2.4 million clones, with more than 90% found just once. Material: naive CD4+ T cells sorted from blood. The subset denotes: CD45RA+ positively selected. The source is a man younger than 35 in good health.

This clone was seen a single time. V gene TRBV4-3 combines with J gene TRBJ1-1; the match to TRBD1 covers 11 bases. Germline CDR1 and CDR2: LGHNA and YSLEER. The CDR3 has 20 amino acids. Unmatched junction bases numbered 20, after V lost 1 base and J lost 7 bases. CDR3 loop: CASSQVATRGTGGFEGEAFF. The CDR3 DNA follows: TGCGCCAGCAGCCAAGTCGCTACCAGGGGGACAGGGGGGTTCGAGGGTGAAGCTTTCTTT.

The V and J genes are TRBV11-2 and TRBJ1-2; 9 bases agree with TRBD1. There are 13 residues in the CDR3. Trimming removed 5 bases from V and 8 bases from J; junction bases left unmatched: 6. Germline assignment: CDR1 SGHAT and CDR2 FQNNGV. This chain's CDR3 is CASSPDRGGGYTF. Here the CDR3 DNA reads TGTGCCAGCAGCCCGGACAGGGGTGGCGGCTACACCTTC. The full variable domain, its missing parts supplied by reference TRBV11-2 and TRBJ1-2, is EAGVAQSPRYKIIEKRQSVAFWCNPISGHATLYWYQQILGQGPKLLIQFQNNGVVDDSQLPKDRFSAERLKGVDSTLKIQPAKLEDSAVYLCASSPDRGGGYTFGSGTRLTVV.

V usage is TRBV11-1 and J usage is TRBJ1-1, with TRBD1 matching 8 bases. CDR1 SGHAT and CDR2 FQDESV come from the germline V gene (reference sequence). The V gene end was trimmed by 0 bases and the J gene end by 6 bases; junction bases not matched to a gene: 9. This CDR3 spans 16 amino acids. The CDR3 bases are TGTGCCAGCAGCTTAGCCCCCAACAGGGGGGCCCCTGAAGCTTTCTTT. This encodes CASSLAPNRGAPEAFF. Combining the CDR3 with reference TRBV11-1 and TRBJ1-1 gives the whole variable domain EAEVAQSPRYKITEKSQAVAFWCDPISGHATLYWYRQILGQGPELLVQFQDESVVDDSQLPKDRFSAERLKGVDSTLKIQPAELGDSAMYLCASSLAPNRGAPEAFFGQGTRLTVV.

This CDR3 reads CASRTGQPPYNEQFF. CDR3 in DNA: TGTGCCAGCCGTACTGGACAGCCTCCGTACAATGAGCAGTTCTTC. V usage is TRBV6-1 and J usage is TRBJ2-1; a weak D match, TRBD1 (6 bases). The CDR3 contains 15 residues. Per germline, CDR1 MNHNS and CDR2 SASEGT. V lost 8 bases and J 4 bases, leaving 18 bases between the germline ends.

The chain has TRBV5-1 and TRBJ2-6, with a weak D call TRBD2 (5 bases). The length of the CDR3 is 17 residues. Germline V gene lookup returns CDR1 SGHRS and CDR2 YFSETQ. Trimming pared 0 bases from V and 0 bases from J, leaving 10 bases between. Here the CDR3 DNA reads TGCGCCAGCAGCTTGGACGGGATAAACTCTGGGGCCAACGTCCTGACTTTC. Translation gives CASSLDGINSGANVLTF.

The DNA of the CDR3 is TGTGCCAGCAGTTTCCCGGGACAGACTAATGAAAAACTGTTTTTT. As protein: CASSFPGQTNEKLFF. The rearrangement joins TRBV27 to TRBJ1-4, with TRBD1 identical over 7 bases. V shed 3 bases, J shed 2 bases, and the junction held 3 bases outside the gene matches. The CDR3 consists of 15 residues. Germline values: CDR1 MNHEY, CDR2 SMNVEV (reference sequence).

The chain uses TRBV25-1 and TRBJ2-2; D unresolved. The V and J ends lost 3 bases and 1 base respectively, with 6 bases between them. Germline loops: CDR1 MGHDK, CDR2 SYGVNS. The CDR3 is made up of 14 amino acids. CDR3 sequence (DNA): TGTGCCAGCAGTGACCAACGGAACACCGGGGAGCTGTTTTTT. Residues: CASSDQRNTGELFF.

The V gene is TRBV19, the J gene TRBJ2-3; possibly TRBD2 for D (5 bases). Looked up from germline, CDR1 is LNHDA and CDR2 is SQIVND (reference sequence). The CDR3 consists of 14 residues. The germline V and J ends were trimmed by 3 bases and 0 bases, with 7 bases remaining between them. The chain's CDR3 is CASSIVASTDTQYF. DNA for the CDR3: TGTGCCAGTAGTATTGTAGCGAGCACAGATACGCAGTATTTT.

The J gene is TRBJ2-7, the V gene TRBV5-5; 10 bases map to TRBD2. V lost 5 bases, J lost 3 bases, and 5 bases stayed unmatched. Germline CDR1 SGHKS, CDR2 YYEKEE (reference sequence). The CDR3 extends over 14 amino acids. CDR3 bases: TGTGCCAGCAGTATAACTAGCGGGATCTACGAGCAGTACTTC. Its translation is CASSITSGIYEQYF.

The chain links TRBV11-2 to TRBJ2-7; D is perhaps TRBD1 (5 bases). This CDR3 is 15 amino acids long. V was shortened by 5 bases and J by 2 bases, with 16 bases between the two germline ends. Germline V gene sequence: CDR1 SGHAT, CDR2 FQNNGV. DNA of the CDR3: TGTGCCAGCAGCCCAACGGGCCAGGGAACCTACGAGCAGTACTTC. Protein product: CASSPTGQGTYEQYF.